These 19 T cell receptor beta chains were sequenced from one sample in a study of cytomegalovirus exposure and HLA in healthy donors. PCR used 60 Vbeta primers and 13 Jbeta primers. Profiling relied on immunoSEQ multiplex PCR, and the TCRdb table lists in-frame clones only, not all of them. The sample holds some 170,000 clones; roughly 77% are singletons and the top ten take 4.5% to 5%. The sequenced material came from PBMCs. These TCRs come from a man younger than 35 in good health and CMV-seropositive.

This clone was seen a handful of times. The CDR3 loop reads CAWSVGPGAYEQYV. The DNA of the CDR3 is TGTGCCTGGAGCGTCGGCCCAGGGGCCTACGAGCAGTACGTC. This sequence joins TRBV30 and TRBJ2-7, with a tentative D call TRBD1 (6 bases). The CDR3 contains 14 residues. Germline lookup yields CDR1 GTSNPN and CDR2 SVGIG (reference sequence). With 3 bases removed from V and 2 bases from J, the gap between germline ends came to 14 bases.

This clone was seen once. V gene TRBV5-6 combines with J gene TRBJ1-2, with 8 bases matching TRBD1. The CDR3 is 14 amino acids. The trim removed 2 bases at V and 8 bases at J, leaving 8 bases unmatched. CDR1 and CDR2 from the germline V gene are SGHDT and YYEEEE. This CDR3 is CASSLPGQEDGYTF. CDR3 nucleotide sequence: TGTGCCAGCAGCTTACCGGGACAGGAGGACGGCTACACCTTC.

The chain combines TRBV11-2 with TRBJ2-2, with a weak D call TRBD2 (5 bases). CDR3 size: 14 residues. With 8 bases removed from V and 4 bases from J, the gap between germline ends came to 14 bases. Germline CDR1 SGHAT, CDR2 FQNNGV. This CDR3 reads CASGASGSTGELFF. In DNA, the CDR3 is TGTGCCAGCGGCGCAAGTGGGAGCACCGGGGAGCTGTTTTTT.

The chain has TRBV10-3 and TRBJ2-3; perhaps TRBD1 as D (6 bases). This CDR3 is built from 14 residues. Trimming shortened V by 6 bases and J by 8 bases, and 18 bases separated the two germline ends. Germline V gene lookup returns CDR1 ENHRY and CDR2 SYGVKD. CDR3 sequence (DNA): TGTGCCATCAGCCAAAACTCGCAGGGGTCTACGCAGTATTTT. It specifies CAISQNSQGSTQYF.

CDR3 residues: CASSPRGGSGNTIYF. The CDR3 DNA reads as TGTGCCAGCAGTCCCCGAGGGGGCTCTGGAAACACCATATATTTT. The V and J genes are TRBV6-1 and TRBJ1-3; a weak D match, TRBD1 (6 bases). Germline assignment: CDR1 MNHNS and CDR2 SASEGT. V was cut by 5 bases and J by 0 bases, with 11 bases left in between. The CDR3 spans 15 residues.

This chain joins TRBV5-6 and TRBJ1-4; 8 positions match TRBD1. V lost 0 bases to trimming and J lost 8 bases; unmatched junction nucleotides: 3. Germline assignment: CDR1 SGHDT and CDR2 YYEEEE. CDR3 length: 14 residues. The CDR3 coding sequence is TGTGCCAGCAGCTTGGACAGGGGGGGAGAAAAACTGTTTTTT. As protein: CASSLDRGGEKLFF.

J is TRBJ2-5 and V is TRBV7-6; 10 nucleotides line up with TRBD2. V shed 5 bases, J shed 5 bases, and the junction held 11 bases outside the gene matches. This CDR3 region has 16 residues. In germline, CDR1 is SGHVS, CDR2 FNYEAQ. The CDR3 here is CASSNPGTSDMETQYF. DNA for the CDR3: TGTGCCAGCAGCAACCCCGGGACTAGCGATATGGAGACCCAGTACTTC.

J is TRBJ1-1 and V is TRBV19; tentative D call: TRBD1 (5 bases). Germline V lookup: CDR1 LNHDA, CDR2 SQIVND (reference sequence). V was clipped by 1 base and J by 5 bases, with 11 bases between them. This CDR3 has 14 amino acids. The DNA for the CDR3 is TGTGCCAGTAGTATAGGGTCGGGGGTTACTGAAGCTTTCTTT. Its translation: CASSIGSGVTEAFF.

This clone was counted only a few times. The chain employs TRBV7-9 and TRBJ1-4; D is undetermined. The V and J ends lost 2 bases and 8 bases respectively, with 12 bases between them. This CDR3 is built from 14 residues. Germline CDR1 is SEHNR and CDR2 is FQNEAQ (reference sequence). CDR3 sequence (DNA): TGTGCCAGCAGCTTATCTTCGGGGATCGAAAAACTGTTTTTT. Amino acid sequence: CASSLSSGIEKLFF.

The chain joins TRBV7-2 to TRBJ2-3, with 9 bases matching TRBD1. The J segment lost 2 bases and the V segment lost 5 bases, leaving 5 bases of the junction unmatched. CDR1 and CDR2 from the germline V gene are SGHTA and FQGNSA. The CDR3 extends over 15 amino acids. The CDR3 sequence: CASSRTGATTDTQYF. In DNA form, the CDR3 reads TGTGCCAGCAGCCGGACAGGGGCGACCACAGATACGCAGTATTTT.

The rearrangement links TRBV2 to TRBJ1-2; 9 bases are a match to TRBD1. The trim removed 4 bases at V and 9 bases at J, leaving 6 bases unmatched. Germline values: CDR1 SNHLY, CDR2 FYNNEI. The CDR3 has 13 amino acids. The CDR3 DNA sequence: TGTGCCAGCAGTGTTGGGACAGGGTATCGCTACACCTTC. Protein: CASSVGTGYRYTF. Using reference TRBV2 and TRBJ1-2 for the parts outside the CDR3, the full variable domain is EPEVTQTPSHQVTQMGQEVILRCVPISNHLYFYWYRQILGQKVEFLVSFYNNEISEKSEIFDDQFSVERPDGSNFTLKIRSTKLEDSAMYFCASSVGTGYRYTFGSGTRLTVV.

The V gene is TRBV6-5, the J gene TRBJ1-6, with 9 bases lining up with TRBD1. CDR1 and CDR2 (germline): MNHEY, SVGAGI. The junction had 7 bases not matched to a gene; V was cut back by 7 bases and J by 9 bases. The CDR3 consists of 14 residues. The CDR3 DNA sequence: TGTGCCAGCACCTCGACAGGGGGGTTTTCACCCCTCCACTTT. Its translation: CASTSTGGFSPLHF.

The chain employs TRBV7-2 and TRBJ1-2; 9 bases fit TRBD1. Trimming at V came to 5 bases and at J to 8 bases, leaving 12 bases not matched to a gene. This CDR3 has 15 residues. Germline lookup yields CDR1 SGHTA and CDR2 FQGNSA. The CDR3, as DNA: TGTGCCAGCAGCCCTACAACAGGGGGCTCGGGGGGCTACACCTTC. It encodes CASSPTTGGSGGYTF.

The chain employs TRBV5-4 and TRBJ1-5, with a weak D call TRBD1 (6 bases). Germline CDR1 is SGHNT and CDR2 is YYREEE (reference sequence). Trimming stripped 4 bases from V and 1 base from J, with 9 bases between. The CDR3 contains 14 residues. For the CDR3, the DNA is TGTGCCAGCAGCGTACAGGGAAGCAATCAGCCCCAGCATTTT. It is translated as CASSVQGSNQPQHF.

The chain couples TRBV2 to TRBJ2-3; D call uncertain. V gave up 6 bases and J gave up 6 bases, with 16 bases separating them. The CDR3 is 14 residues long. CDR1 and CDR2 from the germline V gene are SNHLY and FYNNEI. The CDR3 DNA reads TGTGCCAGCAGGGCTGGTTTGGGCTTGGATACGCAGTATTTT. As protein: CASRAGLGLDTQYF. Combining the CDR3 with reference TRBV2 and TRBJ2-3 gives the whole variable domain EPEVTQTPSHQVTQMGQEVILRCVPISNHLYFYWYRQILGQKVEFLVSFYNNEISEKSEIFDDQFSVERPDGSNFTLKIRSTKLEDSAMYFCASRAGLGLDTQYFGPGTRLTVL.

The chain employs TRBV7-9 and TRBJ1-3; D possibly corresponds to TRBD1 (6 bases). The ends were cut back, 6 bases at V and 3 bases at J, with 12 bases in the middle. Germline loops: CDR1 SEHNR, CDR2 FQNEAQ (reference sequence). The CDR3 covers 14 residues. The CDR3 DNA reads TGTGCCAGCAGTTCAGGGGCCTTTGGAAACACCATATATTTT. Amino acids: CASSSGAFGNTIYF.

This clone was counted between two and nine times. The CDR3 nucleotides are TGTGCCAGCTCTCTTCAGGGGGACGCTGGAAACACCATATATTTT. The encoded protein is CASSLQGDAGNTIYF. The gene calls are TRBV18 and TRBJ1-3; 7 bases map to TRBD1. Losses at the gene ends were 6 bases for V and 2 bases for J; bases not matched to a gene: 7. This CDR3 is built from 15 residues. CDR1 is KGHSH, CDR2 LQKENI, per germline.

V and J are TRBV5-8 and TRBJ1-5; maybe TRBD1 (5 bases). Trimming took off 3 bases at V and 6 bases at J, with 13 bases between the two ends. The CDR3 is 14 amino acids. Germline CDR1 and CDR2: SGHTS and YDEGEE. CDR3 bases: TGTGCCAGCAGCTGGGGGACTAACGGTCAGCCCCAGCATTTT. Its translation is CASSWGTNGQPQHF.

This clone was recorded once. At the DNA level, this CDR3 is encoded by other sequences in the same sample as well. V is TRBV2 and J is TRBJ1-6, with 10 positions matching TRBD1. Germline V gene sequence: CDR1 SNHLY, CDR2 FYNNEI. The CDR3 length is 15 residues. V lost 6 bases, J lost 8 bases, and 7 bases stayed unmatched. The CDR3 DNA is TGTGCCAGCAGCGACAGGGGGCTCCTTTATTCACCCCTCCACTTT. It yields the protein CASSDRGLLYSPLHF.